This T cell receptor beta chain was found in a study of cytomegalovirus exposure and HLA in healthy donors (dated by TCRdb to 2016 to 2017). Looking at the study overall: According to an earlier analysis of around 600 of the donors, 150 million to 200 million T cells yielded 95 million to 140 million unique TCR beta sequences and 276 Gb of sequence data. A later analysis re-analyzed previously published TCR beta repertoires from several hundred donors and added high-resolution HLA genotyping to study TCR occurrence patterns. A later genetic analysis used genome-wide SNP genotypes for about 65% of the roughly 700 donors, treating that subset as a discovery cohort. An early release covering 550 to 650 HLA-typed donors comprised approximately 290 gigabases of sequencing data and around 80 million unique TCR sequences. Because of strong linkage in the cohort, roughly five DR-DQ haplotypes were treated as single units for association and clustering. Typing coverage varied by locus: roughly 620-640 donors for A, B, C, DRB1 and DQB1; under 550 for DQA1; more than 600 for DPA1; roughly 450 for DPB1. Alongside the repertoire data, information on donor age, sex, ethnicity and CMV serostatus was compiled. The genetic ancestry cluster associated with self-reported Caucasian donors included 81% of the 398 genotyped donors. A separate validation cohort of some 130 different subjects was used in addition to the approximately 700-subject first cohort. The study profiled the T cell repertoires of about 720 subjects by immunosequencing and related them to cytomegalovirus serostatus. Class I and class II HLA loci were covered by the typing at four-digit resolution. To decide whether each TCR beta V gene segment behaved as functional or pseudogenic, an earlier analysis of approximately 620 of the donors relied on high-throughput TCR beta sequencing. Among about 390 genotyped donors of the cohort, an average of around 240,000 unique TCR beta nucleotide sequences were sequenced per donor, about a sixth of them non-productive. The aim of the study was to test whether cataloging public T cell receptors could identify signatures of past pathogen exposure. Rather than using new phenotypic data, the later analysis identified candidate immune exposures from TCR beta sequences and from how often those sequences occurred across donors. All discovery cohort repertoires had been generated using a single sequencing platform. To predict cytomegalovirus infection status, the study combined high-throughput TCR immunosequencing, statistical association of individual TCRs with disease status, and machine learning. General conclusions and limits of the study: Because some donors lacked HLA typing at each locus, the association tests relied only on the typed subset. Correlated functional status among segregating V segments might be attributable to linkage disequilibrium, but an unknown experimental factor could not be ruled out. The classifier was reported to diagnose cytomegalovirus status with high specificity and sensitivity in both the original and validation cohorts. The only immune exposure information available for the cohort was CMV serostatus. Strong co-occurrence of HLA alleles, especially DR and DQ, made assigning TCR associations to individual alleles difficult. In a later analysis, 16,951 TCR beta sequences were associated with specific HLA alleles at a false discovery rate of 0.05. The presence/absence analyses assumed that sequencing depth was roughly uniform across donors, and that assumption may not be true. This cohort had only TCR beta chains sequenced, and the lack of alpha or paired-chain data limited which features could be detected. Broadly in line with IMGT annotations, most TCR beta V segments showed up in productive rearrangements about 87% or about 30% of the time in an earlier analysis of around 550 of the donors. In a later analysis, most CMV-associated TCR beta chains were found to appear HLA-restricted, with HLA associations seemingly driven largely by CMV exposure. Several of the top co-occurrence clusters appeared to be linked to parvovirus B19, influenza, CMV and Epstein-Barr virus, according to a later analysis. A cluster of highly shared sequence variants was judged likely to be a technical artifact of the sequencing pipeline. In the study, about 150 TCR beta chains were listed as associated with cytomegalovirus. It was suggested by the authors that the approach could potentially be generalized to other disease states and immunological phenotypes. A few of the identified cytomegalovirus-associated TCR beta chains were confirmed in vitro to be specific for cytomegalovirus antigens. Compared with equally common non-associated chains, HLA-associated TCR beta chains in a later analysis were more clonally expanded and had lower generation probabilities. A further reported finding was that TCR beta sequences accurately predicted the HLA-A and HLA-B alleles for most subjects in the first cohort. Some 15 rarely observed V segments, including chromosome 9 orphons, were excluded from the earlier analysis of almost 600 of the donors because counts were too low. A later genetic analysis reported fewer N-insertions in productive TCRs among donors in an Asian-associated ancestry cluster than the roughly 700-donor mean. Most TCR sequences were seen in very few donors, while some public TCRs were found in many individuals. A later analysis found that TCR association rates varied across HLA loci, with DRB1 alleles showing the most associated TCRs and HLA-C alleles the fewest. A later genetic analysis associated a missense DCLRE1C variant with V-gene and J-gene trimming of TCR beta chains, and an independent cohort replicated the association.

Library method: the immunoSEQ multiplex PCR assay. The multiplex PCR relied on a mix of 60 forward primers for TCR Vbeta segments and 13 reverse primers for TCR Jbeta segments. The CDR3 region of rearranged TCR beta genes was amplified from genomic DNA with a multiplex PCR assay. On the Illumina HiSeq System, the amplified TCR beta libraries were sequenced as 87-base-pair reads. The authors' pipeline ran thus. In a later analysis, some 80 million unique TCR beta chains were counted across the approximately 670 repertoires, and approximately 11 million of these chains were shared by at least two donors. A nearest-neighbor algorithm error-corrected the raw reads and collapsed the reads into unique sequences, merging closely related sequences to remove PCR and sequencing errors. To assign V, D and J gene segments, CDR3 sequences were aligned to IMGT reference sequences. For a sequence to be retained, at least a six-nucleotide match to both a V gene segment and a J gene segment was required. A rearrangement counted as productive if the CDR3 had no stop codons and remained in frame with V and J, and every other rearrangement counted as non-productive. CDR3 was defined according to IMGT convention as the region running from the second conserved V-encoded cysteine to the conserved J-encoded phenylalanine. In an earlier analysis of more than 550 of the donors, sequences lacking an unambiguous match to a single V gene segment were excluded. In an earlier analysis of more than 500 of the donors, a V segment was called functional when productive rearrangements were above 56.7%, and segregating when the standard deviation between donors exceeded 5%. To diagnose cytomegalovirus status from the catalog of TCR beta chain sequences, a statistical classification framework was built. A later analysis assigned V and J genes by comparing TCR nucleotide sequences with IMGT/GENE-DB human TR gene sequences. The TCRdist pipeline was used in a later analysis to assign CDR3 sequences and most-parsimonious VDJ recombination scenarios. In a later analysis, each TCR beta chain was defined by its CDR3 amino acid sequence together with its V-gene family, and reads lacking a unique V-gene family were excluded. In a later analysis, a few hundred highly shared, low-generation-probability nucleotide sequences were removed to address suspected cross-contamination and a sequencing artifact. For each public chain, a later analysis derived a clonal expansion index from normalized ranks of inferred template counts within each repertoire. Generation probabilities in a later analysis came from a VDJ recombination model fitted to out-of-frame rearrangements, and those results were checked against IGoR. Hypergeometric tests were used in a later analysis to score TCR-TCR, TCR-HLA and TCR-CMV co-occurrence, with a repertoire-size bias correction applied to the TCR pairs. False discovery rates were estimated in a later analysis by permuting HLA or CMV assignments 20 times. A later analysis grouped co-occurring TCRs with DBSCAN, adding TCRdist sequence similarity when clustering within HLA-allele-positive subsets. Repertoires with fewer than 30,000 or more than 120,000 public chains, plus five repertoires with anomalous nucleotide sharing, were excluded from co-occurrence clustering. TCRdb provides this immuneACCESS table in a form limited to in-frame rearrangements. Some clones are lacking; in checked studies, under half of them reflect an unresolved V gene, and why the rest are absent is not known. V and J calls and clone size follow that table, whereas D and trimming were derived from the DNA. Counted in this sample were approximately 40,000 clones; 75% to 90% of them appeared once. 9.5% to 12% of the sample comes from the top ten.

A remark on this clone: Its target antigen remains unknown. No qualities accompany the bases; no much larger clone lies one base away.

In total, more than 500 healthy bone marrow donors made up the cohort. All cohort members were sampled while nominally healthy, although unrecorded immune exposures were likely present. The donor tested CMV seropositive and was one of the 289 seropositive cohort members. A peripheral blood sample was collected from each donor, and TCR beta sequencing was performed on peripheral blood mononuclear cells. Genomic DNA was extracted from the blood cell samples with the Qiagen DNeasy Blood Extraction Kit. Sample: PBMCs. The clonotype comes from a woman in her thirties or forties in good health and CMV-seropositive.

The nucleotide sequence is TGTGCCAGCTCACCTTACGTACCATTGGAGGGTTACTACGAGCAGTACTTC. It encodes CASSPYVPLEGYYEQYF. The chain couples TRBV18 to TRBJ2-7; D gene: possibly TRBD2, on 6 matching bases. Taken from the germline V gene, the CDR1 and CDR2 loops are KGHSH and LQKENI. From its cysteine to its phenylalanine, the CDR3 spans 17 amino acids. Left in the record is the CDR3 DNA by itself, 51 bases read in frame from the first base. A distance of 21 bases separates the germline ends of V and J, which lose 3 bases and 3 bases respectively.